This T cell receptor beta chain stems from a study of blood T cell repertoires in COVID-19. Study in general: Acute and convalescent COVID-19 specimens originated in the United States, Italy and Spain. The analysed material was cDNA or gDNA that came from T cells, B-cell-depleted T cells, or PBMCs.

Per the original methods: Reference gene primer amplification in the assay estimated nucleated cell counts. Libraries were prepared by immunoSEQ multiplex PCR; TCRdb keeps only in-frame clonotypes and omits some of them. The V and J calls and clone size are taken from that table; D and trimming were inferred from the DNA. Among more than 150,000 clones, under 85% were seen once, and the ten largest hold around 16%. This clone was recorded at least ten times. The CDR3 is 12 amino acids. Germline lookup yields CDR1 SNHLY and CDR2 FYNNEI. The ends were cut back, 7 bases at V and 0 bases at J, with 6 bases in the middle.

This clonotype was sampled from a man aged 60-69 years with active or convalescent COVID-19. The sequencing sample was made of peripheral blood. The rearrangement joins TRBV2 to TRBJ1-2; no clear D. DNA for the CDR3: TGTGCCAGCAACATCGCTAACTATGGCTACACCTTC. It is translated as CASNIANYGYTF.